The 10 T cell receptor beta chains listed next were all sequenced from one sample in a study. Each CDR3 protein gets one entry after TCRdb re-called the 5' RACE reads with MiXCR. The data hold over 45,000 distinct CDR3 sequences, with approximately 26% observed a single time. Cells sorted as Tregs were CD4+, CD25+ and CD127-/low. Material for sequencing was tumor-infiltrating Tregs sorted from the breast tumor. These receptors were taken from a female donor with breast cancer.

The chain carries TRBV11-3 and TRBJ2-1, with 7 bases lining up with TRBD2. Per the germline V gene, CDR1 is SGHNT and CDR2 is YENEEA. J was trimmed by 11 bases and V by 5 bases; bases with no gene match: 9. The CDR3 is made up of 13 amino acids. CDR3 nucleotide sequence: TGTGCCAGCAGCACACACCCAGCGGGACAGCAGTTCTTC. This sequence encodes CASSTHPAGQQFF.

The chain employs TRBV4-3 and TRBJ1-5; D is unresolved. This CDR3 has 13 amino acids. V dropped 0 bases and J dropped 6 bases, with 6 bases sitting between them. Germline V lookup: CDR1 LGHNA, CDR2 YSLEER. Here the CDR3 DNA reads TGCGCCAGCAGCCAAGACCTGATTCAGCCCCAGCATTTT. Its protein product is CASSQDLIQPQHF.

The chain carries TRBV7-2 and TRBJ1-6; unclear D gene. The V end lost 1 base, the J end lost 7 bases, and 14 bases lay between the germline ends. The CDR3 runs to 16 residues. Germline CDR1 is SGHTA and CDR2 is FQGNSA. The CDR3 loop is CASSLESSRLNSPLHF. CDR3 nucleotides: TGTGCCAGCAGCTTAGAGAGCAGTCGCTTAAATTCACCCCTCCACTTT.

This clonotype appeared many times. DNA of the CDR3: TGCGCCAGCAGCCAGCTCGTTCCATCGGTAGGGAATCAGCCCCAGCATTTT. Translation: CASSQLVPSVGNQPQHF. This chain uses TRBV4-1 with TRBJ1-5; D gene unclear. The V end was cut by 3 bases, the J end by 4 bases, with 19 bases between. Germline CDR1 and CDR2: MGHRA and YSYEKL. CDR3 length equals 17 residues.

The chain uses TRBV6-6 and TRBJ2-7, with D possibly matching TRBD1 (6 bases). This CDR3 region has 13 residues. The V gene lost 7 bases and the J gene lost 3 bases, with 13 bases spanning the gap. Germline V lookup: CDR1 MNHNY, CDR2 SVGAGI (reference sequence). CDR3 bases: TGTGCCAGCACGGACAGACGAGACTACGAGCAGTACTTC. Translation gives CASTDRRDYEQYF.

This clonotype was detected only a few times. The chain has TRBV5-1 and TRBJ2-1; D not certain. Trimming stripped 0 bases from V and 12 bases from J, with 13 bases between. The CDR3 is 13 residues long. Germline V gene sequence: CDR1 SGHRS, CDR2 YFSETQ. CDR3 region: CASSLVGFSGQFF. CDR3 coding DNA: TGCGCCAGCAGCTTGGTTGGGTTCAGTGGGCAGTTCTTC.

This rearrangement joins TRBV7-9 to TRBJ2-1; 7 nucleotides match TRBD1. CDR1 SEHNR and CDR2 FQNEAQ come from the germline V gene (reference sequence). The CDR3 spans 12 residues. V shed 4 bases, J shed 9 bases, and the junction held 3 bases outside the gene matches. Here the CDR3 reads CASSSTGTEQFF. The CDR3 DNA reads as TGTGCCAGCAGCTCGACAGGGACTGAGCAGTTCTTC.

This sequence joins TRBV20-1 and TRBJ1-5, with 8 bases fitting TRBD1. Trimming cost V 1 base and J 7 bases; bases outside gene matches: 12. Germline lookup yields CDR1 DFQATT and CDR2 SNEGSKA (reference sequence). This CDR3 is 16 amino acids long. The CDR3 bases are TGCAGTGCTAGAGCCACCCCAGGGGGCCCGGGACAGCCCCAGCATTTT. Encoded protein: CSARATPGGPGQPQHF.

This clonotype has a count of ten or more. The rearrangement links TRBV20-1 to TRBJ1-2, with D possibly matching TRBD1 (5 bases). Per germline, CDR1 DFQATT and CDR2 SNEGSKA (reference sequence). The CDR3 has 12 amino acids. V was clipped by 3 bases and J by 3 bases, with 8 bases between them. The CDR3 nucleotides are TGCAGTGCTAGTACCAGGGACTATGGCTACACCTTC. This translates into CSASTRDYGYTF.

This clonotype turned up a few times. This chain links TRBV7-2 with TRBJ1-3; D not certain. Trimming pared 2 bases from V and 4 bases from J, leaving 12 bases between. Germline-derived CDR1 and CDR2 are SGHTA and FQGNSA. CDR3 size: 15 residues. CDR3 sequence (DNA): TGTGCCAGCAGCTTAACGACGGCCCAGGGAAACACCATATATTTT. This gives the protein CASSLTTAQGNTIYF.